These 8 T cell receptor beta chains came from one sample sequenced in a study of blood T cell repertoires in COVID-19. Profiling relied on immunoSEQ multiplex PCR, and the TCRdb table lists in-frame clones only, not all of them. The sample shows over 120,000 clones, about 87% of them seen only once. The sequenced sample was peripheral blood. These receptors were taken from a woman aged 50 to 60 with acute or convalescent COVID-19.

In this sample, this clone turned up a few times. The V and J genes are TRBV18 and TRBJ2-6, with 8 positions matching TRBD2. Trimming at V came to 1 base and at J to 4 bases, leaving 15 bases not matched to a gene. Germline V gene sequence: CDR1 KGHSH, CDR2 LQKENI. The length of the CDR3 is 20 residues. CDR3 amino acids: CASSPLPPNQAGEGANVLTF. In DNA, the CDR3 is TGTGCCAGCTCACCACTCCCCCCAAACCAAGCGGGGGAGGGGGCCAACGTCCTGACTTTC.

This clone was counted a single time. This sequence joins TRBV6-1 and TRBJ1-5; D is ambiguous. This CDR3 is built from 16 residues. Germline V gene data show CDR1 as MNHNS and CDR2 as SASEGT. V lost 2 bases and J lost 0, with 11 bases in between. CDR3 amino acids: CASSEWRAVSNQPQHF. For the CDR3, the DNA is TGTGCCAGCAGTGAATGGAGGGCTGTTAGCAATCAGCCCCAGCATTTT.

V gene TRBV5-1 combines with J gene TRBJ1-3; D is ambiguous. The CDR3 extends over 14 amino acids. Germline CDR1 is SGHRS and CDR2 is YFSETQ. Deletions cut 0 bases from V and 2 bases from J, with 6 bases between. The CDR3 coding sequence is TGCGCCAGCAGCTTGGGGGGAGCTGGAAACACCATATATTTT. The encoded protein is CASSLGGAGNTIYF. The complete variable domain, with remaining parts taken from reference TRBV5-1 and TRBJ1-3, reads KAGVTQTPRYLIKTRGQQVTLSCSPISGHRSVSWYQQTPGQGLQFLFEYFSETQRNKGNFPGRFSGRQFSNSRSEMNVSTLELGDSALYLCASSLGGAGNTIYFGEGSWLTVV.

J is TRBJ2-7 and V is TRBV7-3; D gene uncertain. Germline V lookup: CDR1 SGHTA, CDR2 FQGTGA. Trimming removed 5 bases from V and 0 bases from J, with 11 bases in between. The CDR3 is 14 amino acids. CDR3 sequence: CASSPLGSSYEQYF. The DNA for the CDR3 is TGTGCCAGCAGCCCCCTGGGCAGCTCCTACGAGCAGTACTTC.

The chain recombines TRBV5-1 with TRBJ2-7, with 9 bases matching TRBD1. Looked up from germline, CDR1 is SGHRS and CDR2 is YFSETQ. V gave up 0 bases and J gave up 0 bases; unmatched junction bases: 4. This CDR3 spans 16 amino acids. The CDR3 DNA reads TGCGCCAGCAGCTTGGTAGGGACAGGGTTCTCCTACGAGCAGTACTTC. Protein sequence: CASSLVGTGFSYEQYF.

The gene calls are TRBV28 and TRBJ1-6, with 7 bases aligning to TRBD1. Germline V gene sequence: CDR1 MDHEN, CDR2 SYDVKM. The CDR3 spans 14 residues. The junction had 4 bases not matched to a gene; V was cut back by 6 bases and J by 5 bases. The CDR3 loop reads CASSPGGHNSPLHF. In DNA, the CDR3 is TGTGCCAGCAGCCCAGGGGGTCATAATTCACCCCTCCACTTT.

V usage is TRBV15 and J usage is TRBJ2-5, with 8 bases identical to TRBD1. The CDR3 runs 16 residues. The ends lost 1 base at V and 5 bases at J; junction bases unmatched: 9. CDR1 and CDR2 (germline): LNHNV, YYDKDF (reference sequence). CDR3 nucleotide sequence: TGTGCCACCAGCAGAGTAGGACAGGGCGGGCTGGAGACCCAGTACTTC. It codes for CATSRVGQGGLETQYF. Full variable domain (remainder filled in from reference TRBV15 and TRBJ2-5): DAMVIQNPRYQVTQFGKPVTLSCSQTLNHNVMYWYQQKSSQAPKLLFHYYDKDFNNEADTPDNFQSRRPNTSFCFLDIRSPGLGDTAMYLCATSRVGQGGLETQYFGPGTRLLVL.

This rearrangement joins TRBV7-3 to TRBJ2-5, with 8 bases matching TRBD2. Germline CDR1 reads SGHTA; CDR2 reads FQGTGA. J gave up 5 bases and V 5 bases, and 10 bases lay outside the gene matches. The CDR3 consists of 15 residues. CDR3 sequence: CASSLQAGAGETQYF. DNA for the CDR3: TGTGCCAGCAGCCTCCAAGCGGGAGCGGGGGAGACCCAGTACTTC.